This paragraph reports one T cell receptor (beta chain). Its antigen is currently unknown. The data were obtained in a study of tumor-infiltrating lymphocytes in primary liver carcinoma. General observations from the study: Overlap in tumor-adjacent and tumor-blood pairs fell below that of tumor region pairs.

The CDR3 spans 14 residues. From germline, CDR1 is SQVTM and CDR2 ANQGSEA. The V end lost 7 bases, the J end lost 4 bases, and 20 bases lay between the germline ends. Between roughly 17 and 30 mg of unsorted bulk tissue served as the source from which RNA and DNA were co-extracted. Every tumor yielded five separate sampled regions. All tumor specimens exceeded 80% viable tumor cells. From around 520 ng of total RNA, TCR beta-specific cDNA was reverse-transcribed using a constant-region primer. Three-round nested multiplex PCR performed with slightly modified ARM-PCR produced the TCR beta libraries. Researchers ran the first two PCR rounds for 9 to 10 cycles each with TRBV1-TRBV30 forward primers and a C-beta reverse primer. TCRdb itself ran the multiplex PCR reads through MiXCR, one entry per CDR3 protein. The sample comprises tens of thousands of distinct CDR3 sequences, around 64% of which are singletons, and around 38% rests with the top ten.

The sample taken for sequencing was liver tumor tissue from sampling region 4. Subset here: tumor region T4, right-lateral pole. The TCR originated in a man aged 35-49 years with primary liver carcinoma and hepatitis B virus infection. This chain joins TRBV29-1 and TRBJ2-7; D perhaps matches TRBD2 (5 bases). In nucleotides, the CDR3 is TGCAGCGCCCAGAGGCTAGTGGGAGATTACGAGCAGTACTTC. Translated, it gives CSAQRLVGDYEQYF.